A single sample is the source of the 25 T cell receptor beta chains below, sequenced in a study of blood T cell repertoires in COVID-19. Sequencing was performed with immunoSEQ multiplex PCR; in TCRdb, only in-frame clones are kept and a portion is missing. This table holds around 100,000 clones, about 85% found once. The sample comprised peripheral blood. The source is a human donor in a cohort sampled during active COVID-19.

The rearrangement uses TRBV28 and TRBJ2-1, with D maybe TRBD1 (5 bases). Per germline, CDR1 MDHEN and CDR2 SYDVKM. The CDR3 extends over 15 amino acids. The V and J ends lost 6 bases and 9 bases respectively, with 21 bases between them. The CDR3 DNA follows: TGTGCCAGCAGCATATCGACAGACCGGCTTCCTGAGCAGTTCTTC. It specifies CASSISTDRLPEQFF.

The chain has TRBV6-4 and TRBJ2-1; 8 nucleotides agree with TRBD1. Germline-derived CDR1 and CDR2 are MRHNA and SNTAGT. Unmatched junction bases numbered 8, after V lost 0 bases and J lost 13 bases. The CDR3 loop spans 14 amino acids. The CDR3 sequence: CASSDSCGQGDQFF. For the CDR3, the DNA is TGTGCCAGCAGTGACTCGTGCGGACAGGGCGACCAGTTCTTC.

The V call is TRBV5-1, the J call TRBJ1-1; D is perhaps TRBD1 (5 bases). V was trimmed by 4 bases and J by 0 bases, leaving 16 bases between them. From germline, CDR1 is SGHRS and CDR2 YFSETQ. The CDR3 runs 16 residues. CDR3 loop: CASSTQGIRMNTEAFF. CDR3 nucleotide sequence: TGCGCCAGCAGCACCCAGGGAATTAGGATGAACACTGAAGCTTTCTTT.

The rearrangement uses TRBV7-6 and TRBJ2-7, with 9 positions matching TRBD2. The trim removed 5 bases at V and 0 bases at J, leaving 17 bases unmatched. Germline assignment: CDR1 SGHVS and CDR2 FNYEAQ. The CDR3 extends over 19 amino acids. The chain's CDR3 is CASSALEPSAGGSSYEQYF. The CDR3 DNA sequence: TGTGCCAGCAGCGCCCTAGAACCCTCTGCGGGGGGGAGCTCCTACGAGCAGTACTTC.

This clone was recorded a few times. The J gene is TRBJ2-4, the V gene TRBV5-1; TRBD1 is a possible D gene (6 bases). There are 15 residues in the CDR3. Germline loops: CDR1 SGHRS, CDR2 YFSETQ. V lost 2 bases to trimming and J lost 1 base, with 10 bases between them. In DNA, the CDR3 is TGCGCCAGCAGCTTAGGGGGAGAGGCCAAAAACATTCAGTACTTC. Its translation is CASSLGGEAKNIQYF. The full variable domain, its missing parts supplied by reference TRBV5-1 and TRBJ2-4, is KAGVTQTPRYLIKTRGQQVTLSCSPISGHRSVSWYQQTPGQGLQFLFEYFSETQRNKGNFPGRFSGRQFSNSRSEMNVSTLELGDSALYLCASSLGGEAKNIQYFGAGTRLSVL.

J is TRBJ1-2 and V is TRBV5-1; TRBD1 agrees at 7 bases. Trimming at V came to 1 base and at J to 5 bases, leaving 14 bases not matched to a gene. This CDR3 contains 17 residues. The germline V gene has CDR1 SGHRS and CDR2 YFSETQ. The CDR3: CASSLWARGSDMYGYTF. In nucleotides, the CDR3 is TGCGCCAGCAGCTTGTGGGCCAGGGGGTCGGATATGTATGGCTACACCTTC.

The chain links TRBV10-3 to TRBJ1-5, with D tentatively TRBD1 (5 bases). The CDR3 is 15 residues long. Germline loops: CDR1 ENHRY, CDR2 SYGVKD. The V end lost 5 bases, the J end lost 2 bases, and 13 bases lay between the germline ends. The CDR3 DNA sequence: TGTGCCATCAGTTCAGGGTCGGGAGGCAATCAGCCCCAGCATTTT. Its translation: CAISSGSGGNQPQHF.

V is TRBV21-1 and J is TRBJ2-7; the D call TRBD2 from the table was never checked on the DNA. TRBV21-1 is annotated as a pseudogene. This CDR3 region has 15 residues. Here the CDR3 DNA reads TGTGCCAGCAGGCACTTGCGGGAGTTGGGATACGAGCAGTACTTC. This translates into CASRHLRELGYEQYF.

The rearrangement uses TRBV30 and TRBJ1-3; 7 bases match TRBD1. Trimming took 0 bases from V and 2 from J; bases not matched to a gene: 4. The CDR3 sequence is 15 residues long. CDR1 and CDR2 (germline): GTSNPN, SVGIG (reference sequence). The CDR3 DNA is TGTGCCTGGAGTGTCCCAGGGGGTGCTGGAAACACCATATATTTT. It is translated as CAWSVPGGAGNTIYF.

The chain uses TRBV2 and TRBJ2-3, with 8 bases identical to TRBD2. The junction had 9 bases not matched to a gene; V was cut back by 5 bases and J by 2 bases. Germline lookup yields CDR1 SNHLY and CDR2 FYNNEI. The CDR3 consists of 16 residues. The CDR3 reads CASSPTSVWATDTQYF. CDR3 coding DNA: TGTGCCAGCAGTCCGACTAGCGTCTGGGCCACAGATACGCAGTATTTT. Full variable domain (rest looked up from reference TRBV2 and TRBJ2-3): EPEVTQTPSHQVTQMGQEVILRCVPISNHLYFYWYRQILGQKVEFLVSFYNNEISEKSEIFDDQFSVERPDGSNFTLKIRSTKLEDSAMYFCASSPTSVWATDTQYFGPGTRLTVL.

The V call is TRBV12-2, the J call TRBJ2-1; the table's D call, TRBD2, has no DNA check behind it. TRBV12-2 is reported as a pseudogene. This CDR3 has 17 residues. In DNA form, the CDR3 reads TGTGCAAGTCGCCCAGCCGGACTAGCGGGAGAGTACAATGAGCAGTTCTTC. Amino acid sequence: CASRPAGLAGEYNEQFF.

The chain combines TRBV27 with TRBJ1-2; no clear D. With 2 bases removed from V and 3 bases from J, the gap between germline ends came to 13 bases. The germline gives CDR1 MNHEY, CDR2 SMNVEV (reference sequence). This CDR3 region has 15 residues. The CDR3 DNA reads TGTGCCAGCAGTTTAGATCGGGGTCTCGACTATGGCTACACCTTC. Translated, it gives CASSLDRGLDYGYTF.

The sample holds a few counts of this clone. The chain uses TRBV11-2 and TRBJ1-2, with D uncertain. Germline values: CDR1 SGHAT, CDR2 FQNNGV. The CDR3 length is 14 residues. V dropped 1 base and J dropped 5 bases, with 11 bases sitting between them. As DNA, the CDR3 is TGTGCCAGCAGCTTAGTCGAGGCGGGGTATGGCTACACCTTC. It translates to CASSLVEAGYGYTF.

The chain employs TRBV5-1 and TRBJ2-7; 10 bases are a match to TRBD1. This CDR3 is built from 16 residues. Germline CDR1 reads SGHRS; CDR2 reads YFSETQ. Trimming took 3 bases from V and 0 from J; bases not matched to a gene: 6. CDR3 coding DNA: TGCGCCAGCAGCTCTCAAGGGACAGGGGTCTCCTACGAGCAGTACTTC. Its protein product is CASSSQGTGVSYEQYF.

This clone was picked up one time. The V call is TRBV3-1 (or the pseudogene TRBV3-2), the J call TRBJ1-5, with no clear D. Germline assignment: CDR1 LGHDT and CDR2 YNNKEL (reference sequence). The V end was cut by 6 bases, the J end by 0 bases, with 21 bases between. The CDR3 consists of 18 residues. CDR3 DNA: TGTGCCAGCAGGGTGAGGCGAGGGATCCGTCTTAGCAATCAGCCCCAGCATTTT. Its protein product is CASRVRRGIRLSNQPQHF.

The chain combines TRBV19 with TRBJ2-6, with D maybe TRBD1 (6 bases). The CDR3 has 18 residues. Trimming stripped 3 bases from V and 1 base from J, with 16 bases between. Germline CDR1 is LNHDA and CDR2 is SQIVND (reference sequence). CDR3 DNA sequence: TGTGCCAGTAGTATCCAAAGGGACAACCCTTCTGGGGCCAACGTCCTGACTTTC. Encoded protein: CASSIQRDNPSGANVLTF. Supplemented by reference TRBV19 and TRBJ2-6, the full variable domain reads DGGITQSPKYLFRKEGQNVTLSCEQNLNHDAMYWYRQDPGQGLRLIYYSQIVNDFQKGDIAEGYSVSREKKESFPLTVTSAQKNPTAFYLCASSIQRDNPSGANVLTFGAGSRLTVL.

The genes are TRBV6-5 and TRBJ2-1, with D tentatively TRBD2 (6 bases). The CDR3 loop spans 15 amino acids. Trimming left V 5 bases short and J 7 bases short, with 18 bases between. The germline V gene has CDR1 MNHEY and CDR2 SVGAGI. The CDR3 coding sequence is TGTGCCAGCAGTCACAGGTGGGGAGGTGAAAATGAGCAGTTCTTC. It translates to CASSHRWGGENEQFF.

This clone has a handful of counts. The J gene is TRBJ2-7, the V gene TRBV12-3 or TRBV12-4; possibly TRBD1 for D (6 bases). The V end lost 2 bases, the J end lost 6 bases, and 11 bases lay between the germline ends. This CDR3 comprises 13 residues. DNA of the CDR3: TGTGCCAGCAGTTTACAACAGGGTGGCGAGCAGTACTTC. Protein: CASSLQQGGEQYF.

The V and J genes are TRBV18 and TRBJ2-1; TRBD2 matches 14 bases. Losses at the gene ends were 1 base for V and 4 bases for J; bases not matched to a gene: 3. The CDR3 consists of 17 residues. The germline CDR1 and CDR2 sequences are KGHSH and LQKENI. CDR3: CASSPLRLAGGYNEQFF. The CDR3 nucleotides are TGTGCCAGCTCACCACTAAGACTAGCGGGGGGGTACAATGAGCAGTTCTTC.

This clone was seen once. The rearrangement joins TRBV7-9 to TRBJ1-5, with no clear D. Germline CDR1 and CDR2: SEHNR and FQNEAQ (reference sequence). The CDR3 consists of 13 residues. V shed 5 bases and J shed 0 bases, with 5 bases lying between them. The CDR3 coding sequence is TGTGCCAGCAGCGCGGATAGCAATCAGCCCCAGCATTTT. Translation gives CASSADSNQPQHF.

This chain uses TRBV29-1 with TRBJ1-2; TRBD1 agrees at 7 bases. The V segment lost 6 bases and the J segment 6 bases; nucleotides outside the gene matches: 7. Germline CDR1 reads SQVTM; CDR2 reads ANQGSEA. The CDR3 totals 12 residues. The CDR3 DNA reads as TGCAGCGTAACAGGGGTTTCGGATGGCTACACCTTC. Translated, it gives CSVTGVSDGYTF.

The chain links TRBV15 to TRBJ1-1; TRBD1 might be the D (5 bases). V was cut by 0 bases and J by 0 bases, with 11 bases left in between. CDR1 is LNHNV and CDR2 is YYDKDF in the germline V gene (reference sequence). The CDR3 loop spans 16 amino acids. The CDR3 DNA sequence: TGTGCCACCAGCAGAGATTGGCAGGACATGAACACTGAAGCTTTCTTT. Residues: CATSRDWQDMNTEAFF.

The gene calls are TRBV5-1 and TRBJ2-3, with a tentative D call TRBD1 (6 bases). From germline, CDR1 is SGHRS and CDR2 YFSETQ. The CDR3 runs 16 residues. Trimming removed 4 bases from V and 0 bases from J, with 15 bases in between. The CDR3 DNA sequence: TGCGCCAGCAGCGCCGACAGGTCCGCTAGCACAGATACGCAGTATTTT. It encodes CASSADRSASTDTQYF.

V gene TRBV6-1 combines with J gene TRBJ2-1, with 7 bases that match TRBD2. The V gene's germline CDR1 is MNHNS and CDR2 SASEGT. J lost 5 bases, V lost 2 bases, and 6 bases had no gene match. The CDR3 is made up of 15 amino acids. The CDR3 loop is CASSEWAGDHNEQFF. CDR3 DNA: TGTGCCAGCAGTGAATGGGCGGGAGACCACAATGAGCAGTTCTTC.

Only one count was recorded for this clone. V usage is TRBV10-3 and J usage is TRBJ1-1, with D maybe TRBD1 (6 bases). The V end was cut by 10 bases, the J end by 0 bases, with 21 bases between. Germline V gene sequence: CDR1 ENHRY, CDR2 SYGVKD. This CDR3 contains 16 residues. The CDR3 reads CATHGAGGPMNTEAFF. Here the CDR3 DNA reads TGTGCCACCCACGGTGCGGGGGGCCCCATGAACACTGAAGCTTTCTTT.